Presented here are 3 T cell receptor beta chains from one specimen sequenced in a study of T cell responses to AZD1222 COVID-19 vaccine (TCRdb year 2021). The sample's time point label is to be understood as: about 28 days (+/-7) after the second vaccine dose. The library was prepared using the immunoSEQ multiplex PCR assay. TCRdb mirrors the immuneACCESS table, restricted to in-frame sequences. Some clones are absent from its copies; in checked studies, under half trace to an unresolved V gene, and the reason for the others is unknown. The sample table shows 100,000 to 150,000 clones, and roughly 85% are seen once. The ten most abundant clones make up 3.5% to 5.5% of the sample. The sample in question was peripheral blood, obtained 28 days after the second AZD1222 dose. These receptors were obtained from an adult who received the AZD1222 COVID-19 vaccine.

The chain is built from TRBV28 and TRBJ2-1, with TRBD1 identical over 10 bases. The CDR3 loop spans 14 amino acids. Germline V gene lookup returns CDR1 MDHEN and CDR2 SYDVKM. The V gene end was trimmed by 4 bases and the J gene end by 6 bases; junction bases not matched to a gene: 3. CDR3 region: CASSSRDRGNEQFF. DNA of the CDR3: TGTGCCAGCAGTTCCCGGGACAGGGGCAATGAGCAGTTCTTC.

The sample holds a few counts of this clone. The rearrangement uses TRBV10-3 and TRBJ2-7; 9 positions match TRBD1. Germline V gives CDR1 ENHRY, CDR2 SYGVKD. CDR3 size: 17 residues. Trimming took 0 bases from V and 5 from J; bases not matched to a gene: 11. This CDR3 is CAISESEWDRDGHEQYF. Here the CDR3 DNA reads TGTGCCATCAGTGAGTCAGAATGGGACAGGGACGGCCACGAGCAGTACTTC.

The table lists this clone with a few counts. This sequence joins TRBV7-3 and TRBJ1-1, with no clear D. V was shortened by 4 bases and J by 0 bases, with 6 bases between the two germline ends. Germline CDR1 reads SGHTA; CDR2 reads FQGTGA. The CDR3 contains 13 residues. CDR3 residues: CASSSNLNTEAFF. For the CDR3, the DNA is TGTGCCAGCAGCTCGAACCTGAACACTGAAGCTTTCTTT.